This entry lists 28 T cell receptor beta chains sequenced from one sample in a study of T cells in Graves' hyperthyroidism and ophthalmopathy (dated by TCRdb to the late 2010s). Receptor amplification or capture employed multiplex PCR. Sequencing relied on an Illumina HiSeq 2000. Amplification of TCR beta CDR3 regions was carried out from RNA transcripts. The TCR CDR3 was subjected to a first round of RT-PCR using the HTBI primer set and the Qiagen OneStep RT-PCR kit. TCRdb reprocessed the public reads (quality trimming at Q25 with fastp, clone calling with MiXCR) and kept in-frame beta chains. Entries are consolidated by CDR3 protein sequence, retaining the most common genes and DNA. The sample records about 210,000 distinct CDR3 sequences, roughly 18% of which are singletons. The ten largest clones represent 50% of the sample. Sequencing used blood. The receptor set was obtained from a man aged 45-65 years with Graves' hyperthyroidism.

The chain employs TRBV20-1 and TRBJ2-1; 10 positions match TRBD1. CDR1 is DFQATT and CDR2 is SNEGSKA in the germline V gene (reference sequence). This CDR3 spans 15 amino acids. With V trimmed by 1 base and J by 8 bases, 8 bases remained unmatched. CDR3: CSARGGDRGSDEQFF. CDR3 coding DNA: TGCAGTGCTAGAGGGGGGGACAGGGGTAGCGATGAGCAGTTCTTC.

This clonotype has at least ten counts. J is TRBJ2-3 and V is TRBV3-1; 13 bases are a match to TRBD2. After removal of 4 bases from V and 2 bases from J, the junction contained 9 bases not matched to a gene. This CDR3 region has 18 residues. Germline lookup yields CDR1 LGHDT and CDR2 YNNKEL (reference sequence). The CDR3 here is CASSPAPGLAGPTDTQYF. In DNA, the CDR3 is TGTGCCAGCAGCCCAGCACCGGGACTAGCGGGACCCACAGATACGCAGTATTTT.

This clonotype appeared a few times. For the CDR3, the DNA is TGCAGCGTTACAGACAGTCCCTACCAGCCCCAGCATTTT. Translating it yields CSVTDSPYQPQHF. This rearrangement joins TRBV29-1 to TRBJ1-5, with D possibly being TRBD1 (5 bases). The CDR3 has 13 residues. CDR1 is SQVTM, CDR2 ANQGSEA, per germline. V shed 5 bases and J shed 7 bases, with 15 bases lying between them.

The rearrangement links TRBV20-1 to TRBJ2-2, with TRBD1 matching 11 bases. Germline assignment: CDR1 DFQATT and CDR2 SNEGSKA (reference sequence). After removal of 5 bases from V and 5 bases from J, the junction contained 16 bases not matched to a gene. The CDR3 extends over 18 amino acids. The CDR3 protein is CSAWDRGYGGSGTGELFF. Here the CDR3 DNA reads TGCAGTGCTTGGGACAGGGGGTACGGCGGATCGGGGACCGGGGAGCTGTTTTTT.

The J gene is TRBJ2-3, the V gene TRBV20-1; 8 positions agree with TRBD2. Germline CDR1 DFQATT, CDR2 SNEGSKA (reference sequence). Trimming removed 3 bases from V and 0 bases from J; junction bases left unmatched: 11. CDR3 length: 17 amino acids. The DNA of the CDR3 is TGCAGTGCTAGTGGTCTAGCGGGCGACTCTAGCACAGATACGCAGTATTTT. This codes for CSASGLAGDSSTDTQYF.

Ten or more counts support this clonotype. The rearrangement links TRBV11-2 to TRBJ1-3; D uncertain. Germline loops: CDR1 SGHAT, CDR2 FQNNGV. The CDR3 is 16 amino acids. Between the trimmed V and J ends, which lost 8 bases and 0 bases, there was a span of 17 bases. The CDR3 protein is CASGMLTKRSGNTIYF. The CDR3 nucleotides are TGTGCCAGCGGGATGCTGACAAAACGCTCTGGAAACACCATATATTTT.

The chain uses TRBV27 and TRBJ2-1; D ambiguous. CDR1 is MNHEY and CDR2 is SMNVEV in the germline V gene (reference sequence). Trimming removed 2 bases from V and 6 bases from J, with 8 bases in between. There are 13 residues in the CDR3. This CDR3 reads CASSLRQLNEQFF. The CDR3 nucleotides read TGTGCCAGCAGTTTAAGGCAGCTCAATGAGCAGTTCTTC.

This clonotype was picked up many times. This chain connects TRBV5-1 to TRBJ2-7, with 9 positions matching TRBD1. The ends lost 4 bases at V and 4 bases at J; junction bases unmatched: 12. Looked up from germline, CDR1 is SGHRS and CDR2 is YFSETQ. The CDR3 runs 16 residues. CDR3 in amino acids: CASSEGTGQPTYEQYF. As DNA, the CDR3 is TGCGCCAGCAGCGAGGGGACAGGGCAGCCGACGTACGAGCAGTACTTC.

This clonotype was detected many times. V is TRBV7-6 and J is TRBJ2-5; D ambiguous. This CDR3 is built from 12 residues. Trimming pared 0 bases from V and 5 bases from J, leaving 4 bases between. The V gene's germline CDR1 is SGHVS and CDR2 FNYEAQ. Here the CDR3 reads CASSLADETQYF. The CDR3 DNA reads TGTGCCAGCAGCTTAGCTGACGAGACCCAGTACTTC.

This clonotype came up a few times. This sequence joins TRBV11-3 and TRBJ2-2, with TRBD2 identical over 8 bases. The V gene's germline CDR1 is SGHNT and CDR2 YENEEA. V lost 2 bases, J lost 3 bases, and 11 bases stayed unmatched. CDR3 length: 18 residues. The CDR3 nucleotides are TGTGCCAGCAGCTTAAGCTACTCAGGGACTAGGTACACCGGGGAGCTGTTTTTT. It codes for CASSLSYSGTRYTGELFF.

This clonotype has at least ten counts. The rearrangement uses TRBV11-2 and TRBJ2-2, with 10 bases lining up with TRBD2. The CDR3 totals 19 residues. In germline, CDR1 is SGHAT, CDR2 FQNNGV. J was trimmed by 2 bases and V by 4 bases; bases with no gene match: 13. The CDR3 here is CASSSPRPLAGVNTGELFF. The DNA of the CDR3 is TGTGCCAGCAGCTCCCCAAGGCCTCTAGCGGGAGTTAACACCGGGGAGCTGTTTTTT.

This clonotype was observed many times. This sequence joins TRBV20-1 and TRBJ2-7, with 9 bases lining up with TRBD2. The CDR3 totals 14 residues. J was trimmed by 5 bases and V by 5 bases; bases with no gene match: 10. CDR1 is DFQATT and CDR2 is SNEGSKA in the germline V gene (reference sequence). The CDR3 DNA reads TGCAGTGCTCGCGGGACTAGCCGGGTCAACGAGCAGTACTTC. Translation: CSARGTSRVNEQYF.

This clonotype was picked up a small number of times. The rearrangement uses TRBV3-1 and TRBJ2-3; D unclear. CDR1 is LGHDT and CDR2 is YNNKEL in the germline V gene (reference sequence). CDR3 length: 13 amino acids. V lost 0 bases and J 5 bases, leaving 6 bases between the germline ends. CDR3 loop: CASSQDSGDTQYF. For the CDR3, the DNA is TGTGCCAGCAGCCAAGACTCCGGAGATACGCAGTATTTT.

This clonotype was seen many times. The gene calls are TRBV2 and TRBJ1-1; possibly TRBD1 for D (5 bases). Trimming cost V 7 bases and J 0 bases, with 9 bases left between them. Germline V gives CDR1 SNHLY, CDR2 FYNNEI. This CDR3 contains 13 residues. In DNA form, the CDR3 reads TGTGCCAGCATCGACAGCCTGAACACTGAAGCTTTCTTT. Translation gives CASIDSLNTEAFF.

This rearrangement joins TRBV30 to TRBJ2-6; possible D gene TRBD2, 6 bases. From germline, CDR1 is GTSNPN and CDR2 SVGIG (reference sequence). The CDR3 covers 13 residues. Trimming took off 6 bases at V and 4 bases at J, with 10 bases between the two ends. As DNA, the CDR3 is TGTGCCTGCGGCCGGGGGGGGGCCAACGTCCTGACTTTC. Its protein is CACGRGGANVLTF.

The table lists this clonotype with many counts. This sequence joins TRBV29-1 and TRBJ2-5; D uncertain. V lost 5 bases, J lost 2 bases, and 21 bases lay in between. The CDR3 loop spans 16 amino acids. CDR1 is SQVTM and CDR2 is ANQGSEA in the germline V gene. In DNA form, the CDR3 reads TGCAGCGTTCAAAGGCTGGTAGGGCTGGGTCAAGAGACCCAGTACTTC. It codes for CSVQRLVGLGQETQYF. The full variable domain, completed using reference TRBV29-1 and TRBJ2-5, is SAVISQKPSRDICQRGTSLTIQCQVDSQVTMMFWYRQQPGQSLTLIATANQGSEATYESGFVIDKFPISRPNLTFSTLTVSNMSPEDSSIYLCSVQRLVGLGQETQYFGPGTRLLVL.

This clonotype was counted ten times or more. The V gene is TRBV7-2, the J gene TRBJ1-2; D is unclear. The germline CDR1 and CDR2 sequences are SGHTA and FQGNSA. The CDR3 is 17 residues long. Trimming pared 1 base from V and 6 bases from J, leaving 21 bases between. For the CDR3, the DNA is TGTGCCAGCAGCTTAGTGGGAAGGGCCGGACGGAAGAATGGCTACACCTTC. This translates into CASSLVGRAGRKNGYTF. Full variable domain (missing parts from reference TRBV7-2 and TRBJ1-2): GAGVSQSPSNKVTEKGKDVELRCDPISGHTALYWYRQSLGQGLEFLIYFQGNSAPDKSGLPSDRFSAERTGGSVSTLTIQRTQQEDSAVYLCASSLVGRAGRKNGYTFGSGTRLTVV.

This clonotype was recorded many times. This chain links TRBV20-1 with TRBJ2-7, with 7 bases lining up with TRBD1. CDR3 size: 14 residues. V lost 6 bases, J lost 1 base, and 9 bases stayed unmatched. Germline V gives CDR1 DFQATT, CDR2 SNEGSKA (reference sequence). CDR3 sequence reads: CSAQMMGQSYEQYF. The DNA of the CDR3 is TGCAGTGCCCAGATGATGGGACAGTCCTACGAGCAGTACTTC.

This clonotype showed up many times. J is TRBJ2-1 and V is TRBV7-2, with D perhaps TRBD2 (5 bases). The CDR3 spans 15 residues. Trimming removed 1 base from V and 1 base from J, with 8 bases in between. Germline values: CDR1 SGHTA, CDR2 FQGNSA. The CDR3: CASSLEAASYNEQFF. DNA for the CDR3: TGTGCCAGCAGCTTAGAAGCGGCATCCTACAATGAGCAGTTCTTC. The full variable domain, with the rest looked up from reference TRBV7-2 and TRBJ2-1, is GAGVSQSPSNKVTEKGKDVELRCDPISGHTALYWYRQSLGQGLEFLIYFQGNSAPDKSGLPSDRFSAERTGGSVSTLTIQRTQQEDSAVYLCASSLEAASYNEQFFGPGTRLTVL.

This clonotype was seen ten or more times. V is TRBV3-1 and J is TRBJ1-6, with TRBD1 as a possible D gene (5 bases). This CDR3 region has 15 residues. In germline, CDR1 is LGHDT, CDR2 YNNKEL (reference sequence). V was pared by 1 base and J by 8 bases, with 12 bases between. CDR3 DNA: TGTGCCAGCAGCCAAGCGAACAGGTGGGATTCACCCCTCCACTTT. Protein: CASSQANRWDSPLHF.

This clonotype was detected ten times or more. The V and J genes are TRBV3-1 and TRBJ1-1, with TRBD1 identical over 7 bases. CDR3 size: 15 residues. Germline loops: CDR1 LGHDT, CDR2 YNNKEL (reference sequence). The V segment lost 3 bases and the J segment 2 bases; nucleotides outside the gene matches: 6. In nucleotides, the CDR3 is TGTGCCAGCAGCCATTGGACAGGAGGAAACACTGAAGCTTTCTTT. It yields the protein CASSHWTGGNTEAFF. Looking up the rest from reference TRBV3-1 and TRBJ1-1 gives the full variable domain: DTAVSQTPKYLVTQMGNDKSIKCEQNLGHDTMYWYKQDSKKFLKIMFSYNNKELIINETVPNRFSPKSPDKAHLNLHINSLELGDSAVYFCASSHWTGGNTEAFFGQGTRLTVV.

This clonotype was found many times. The rearrangement joins TRBV20-1 to TRBJ2-3; TRBD2 matches 11 bases. CDR1 and CDR2 from the germline V gene are DFQATT and SNEGSKA (reference sequence). Unmatched junction bases numbered 6, after V lost 2 bases and J lost 8 bases. CDR3 length: 14 residues. In DNA form, the CDR3 reads TGCAGTGCTAGAAAAATAGCGGGAGGGGGTACGCAGTATTTT. Translated: CSARKIAGGGTQYF.

This clonotype was counted a few times. The J gene is TRBJ2-1, the V gene TRBV28; weak D call: TRBD2 (6 bases). This CDR3 is 15 amino acids long. Trimming left V 0 bases short and J 7 bases short, with 13 bases between. Germline CDR1 and CDR2: MDHEN and SYDVKM. In DNA form, the CDR3 reads TGTGCCAGCAGTTTATGGCTAGCGAGATTTAATGAGCAGTTCTTC. Protein: CASSLWLARFNEQFF.

The chain is built from TRBV30 and TRBJ1-4, with unresolved D. Trimming pared 0 bases from V and 4 bases from J, leaving 12 bases between. This CDR3 is 15 amino acids long. Germline V gene lookup returns CDR1 GTSNPN and CDR2 SVGIG (reference sequence). The CDR3 DNA reads as TGTGCCTGGAGTGTATCGTGGCAGCTTAATGAAAAACTGTTTTTT. Translation gives CAWSVSWQLNEKLFF.

With respect to this clonotype: A read error may be the cause here, since a much bigger clone is one base away. The J gene is TRBJ1-5, the V gene TRBV6-1; D is undetermined. This CDR3 is built from 12 residues. From germline, CDR1 is MNHNS and CDR2 SASEGT. The germline V and J ends were trimmed by 8 bases and 6 bases, with 11 bases remaining between them. The CDR3 sequence is CASSQEIQPQHF. CDR3 DNA: TGTGCCAGCTCTCAGGAGATTCAGCCCCAGCATTTT.

This clonotype was recorded at least ten times. The junction shows a germline mismatch at one end, possibly a read error. The rearrangement joins TRBV6-2 or TRBV6-3 to TRBJ2-1; D call uncertain. Germline CDR1 is MNHEY and CDR2 is SVGEGT. The CDR3 length is 11 residues. The CDR3 protein is CASSYITDPVF. DNA for the CDR3: TGTGCCAGCAGTTACATCACGGATCCCGTCTTC.

This clonotype has at least ten counts. The chain recombines TRBV20-1 with TRBJ2-2; D might be TRBD2 (6 bases). The CDR3 runs to 14 residues. Germline loops: CDR1 DFQATT, CDR2 SNEGSKA (reference sequence). V shed 6 bases and J shed 4 bases, with 15 bases lying between them. In DNA form, the CDR3 reads TGCAGTGCCGCCCCGCTAGCGAGCACCGGGGAGCTGTTTTTT. As protein: CSAAPLASTGELFF.

This clonotype was detected a few times. One end of the junction fails to match germline, which may point to a read error. V gene TRBV4-3 combines with J gene TRBJ2-7, with TRBD1 identical over 7 bases. Germline V gene lookup returns CDR1 LGHNA and CDR2 YSLEER. The CDR3 sequence is 15 residues long. CDR3 region: CASSQAGDSSYEQYF. As DNA, the CDR3 is TGCGCCAGCAGTCAAGCCGGGGACAGCTCCTACGAGCAGTACTTC.